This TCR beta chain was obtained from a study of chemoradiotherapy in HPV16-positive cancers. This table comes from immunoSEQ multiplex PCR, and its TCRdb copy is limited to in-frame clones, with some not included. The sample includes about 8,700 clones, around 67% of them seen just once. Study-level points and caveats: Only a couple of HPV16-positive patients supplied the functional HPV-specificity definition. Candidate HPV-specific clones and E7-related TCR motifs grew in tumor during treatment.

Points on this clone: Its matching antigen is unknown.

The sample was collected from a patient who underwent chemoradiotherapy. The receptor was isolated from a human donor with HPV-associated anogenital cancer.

CDR3 residues: CASSFPRDTGELFF. CDR3 coding DNA: TGTGCCAGCAGCTTCCCGAGGGACACCGGGGAGCTGTTTTTT. The chain recombines TRBV7-9 with TRBJ2-2; D possibly corresponds to TRBD2 (5 bases). The CDR3 is 14 amino acids. Germline V gene data show CDR1 as SEHNR and CDR2 as FQNEAQ (reference sequence). Trimming left V 3 bases short and J 3 bases short, with 8 bases between.